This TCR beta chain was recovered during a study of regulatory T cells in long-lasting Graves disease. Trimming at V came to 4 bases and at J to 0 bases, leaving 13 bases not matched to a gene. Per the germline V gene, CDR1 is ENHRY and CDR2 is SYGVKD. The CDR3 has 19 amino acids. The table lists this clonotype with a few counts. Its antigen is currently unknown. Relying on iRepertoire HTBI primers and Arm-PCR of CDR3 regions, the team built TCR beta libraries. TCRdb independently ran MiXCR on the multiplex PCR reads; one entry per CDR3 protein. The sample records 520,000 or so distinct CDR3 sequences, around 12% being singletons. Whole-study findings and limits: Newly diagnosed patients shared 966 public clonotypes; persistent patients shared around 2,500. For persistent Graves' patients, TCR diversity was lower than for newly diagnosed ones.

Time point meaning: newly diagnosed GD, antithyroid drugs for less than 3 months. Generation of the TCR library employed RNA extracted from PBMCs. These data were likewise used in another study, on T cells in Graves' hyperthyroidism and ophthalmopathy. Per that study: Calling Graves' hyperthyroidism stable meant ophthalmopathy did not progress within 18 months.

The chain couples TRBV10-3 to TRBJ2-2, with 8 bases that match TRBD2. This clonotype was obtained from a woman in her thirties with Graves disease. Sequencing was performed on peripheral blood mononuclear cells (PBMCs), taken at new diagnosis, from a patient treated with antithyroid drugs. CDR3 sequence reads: CAISAILGSGIANTGELFF. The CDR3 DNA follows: TGTGCCATCAGTGCCATTCTAGGTAGCGGGATAGCGAACACCGGGGAGCTGTTTTTT.